These T cell receptor beta chains were read from a single sample in a study of blood T cell repertoires in COVID-19. The data were produced by immunoSEQ multiplex PCR, yet TCRdb's version contains in-frame clones alone and is incomplete. This table holds under 250,000 clones, 92% found once. Sequencing used peripheral blood. The origin of the receptors is a man in his 60s with COVID-19, enrolled during active disease. Each CDR3 is given with its conserved first and last residue. D genes are given only for firm matches. A row's size may be missing; if present it is once, few, many or a size class.

TRBD1	TRBV6-5	-	TRBJ2-1	TGTGCCAGCAGAACGTCGACAGGGGGTCAGAATCGGCAGTTCTTC	CASRTSTGGQNRQFF
-	TRBV2	-	TRBJ2-4	TGTGCCAGCAGTGTATCGGGGGTTGGAAACATTCAGTACTTC	CASSVSGVGNIQYF
-	TRBV27	once	TRBJ2-7	TGTGCCAGCAGCCCAGGGGTCTCCCGAATCGGCTACGAGCAGTACTTC	CASSPGVSRIGYEQYF
-	TRBV16	-	TRBJ1-1	TGTGCCAGCAGCCAATCAACATCTCCCGGGAAGACTGAAGCTTTCTTT	CASSQSTSPGKTEAFF
TRBD1	TRBV18	-	TRBJ1-1	TGTGCCAGCTCTCCTGACAGGGGGGAGACTGAAGCTTTCTTT	CASSPDRGETEAFF
-	TRBV9	-	TRBJ2-1	TGTGCCAGCAGCGTAGGTGGTAGGGGCGGGGTCAATGAGCAGTTCTTC	CASSVGGRGGVNEQFF
TRBD2	TRBV25-1	-	TRBJ2-2	TGTGCCCGCGGCGGGGGGGGGACCATCACGAACACCGGGGAGCTGTTTTTT	CARGGGGTITNTGELFF
-	TRBV9	-	TRBJ1-2	TGTGCCAGCAGCGAATGGACAGAATCCTATGGCTACACCTTC	CASSEWTESYGYTF
-	TRBV28	-	TRBJ2-1	TGTGCCAGCAGCACCGAGGTGGGACACTGGCTCTTC	CASSTEVGHWLF
-	TRBV9	once	TRBJ1-2	TGTGCCAGCAGCGTAGCTGAGGCGGCTAACTATGGCTACACCTTC	CASSVAEAANYGYTF
-	TRBV30	-	TRBJ1-1	TGTGCCTGGAGAAGACCGACTATGAACACTGAAGCTTTCTTT	CAWRRPTMNTEAFF
-	TRBV2	-	TRBJ1-2	TGTGCCAGCAGTCTAGTGACGGGACTCTATGGCTACACCTTC	CASSLVTGLYGYTF
TRBD1	TRBV19	-	TRBJ2-5	TGTGCCAGTAGTTCTAGACAGGGTAGTACTGAGACCCAGTACTTC	CASSSRQGSTETQYF
-	TRBV9	-	TRBJ2-7	TGTGCCAGCAGCGTAGCTGTCCAGGGGCCCTACGAGCAGTACTTC	CASSVAVQGPYEQYF
-	TRBV19	-	TRBJ1-4	TGTGCCAGCGCCGGGACAAAGAATGAAAAACTGTTTTTT	CASAGTKNEKLFF
TRBD1	TRBV19	-	TRBJ1-5	TGTGCCAGTACCTCGGCGACAGGGGCTGATCAGCCCCAGCATTTT	CASTSATGADQPQHF
-	TRBV19	-	TRBJ2-1	TGTGCCAGTGGCCCTTCGGGTGAGCAGTTCTTC	CASGPSGEQFF
-	TRBV29-1	-	TRBJ1-1	TGCAGCGAGACTGCCGGGAACACTGAAGCTTTCTTT	CSETAGNTEAFF
TRBD1	TRBV15	-	TRBJ2-4	TGTGCCACCAGCAGAGTGGGGACAGGGAAAAACATTCAGTACTTC	CATSRVGTGKNIQYF
TRBD1	TRBV7-9	-	TRBJ2-1	TGTGCCAGCAGGGACACAGGGGACCTCTACAATGAGCAGTTCTTC	CASRDTGDLYNEQFF
-	TRBV6-5	-	TRBJ2-3	TGTGCCAGCAGTTACCTCACAGGGACCACAGATACGCAGTATTTT	CASSYLTGTTDTQYF
-	TRBV4-2	-	TRBJ2-1	TGTGCCAGCAGCCAAGCCCTTTCGGGGGATGAGCAGTTCTTC	CASSQALSGDEQFF
TRBD1	TRBV9	once	TRBJ1-5	TGTGCCAGCAGCGGAACAGGGGATTATCAGCCCCAGCATTTT	CASSGTGDYQPQHF
TRBD2	TRBV5-5	-	TRBJ2-7	TGTGCCAGCAGCCGAGGCAGCGGGAGGGTATCCTACGAGCAGTACTTC	CASSRGSGRVSYEQYF
-	TRBV19	-	TRBJ1-5	TGTGCCAGTACCCCCGTCGGGGGAAGGGAGAATCAGCCCCAGCATTTT	CASTPVGGRENQPQHF